This is a list of T cell receptor beta chains from one sample in a study of cytomegalovirus exposure and HLA in healthy donors. Repertoires were generated with immunoSEQ multiplex PCR, while TCRdb's copy carries only in-frame clones and drops some. Of around 90,000 clones detected, 79% appear once; the ten largest clones hold approximately 2.8%. The sequenced sample was PBMCs. These receptors were collected from a man aged 25-45 years in good health and CMV-seronegative. The conserved cysteine and the conserved F or W are not part of the CDR3 here. Each record gives: J gene, V gene, CDR3 length, CDR3 protein.

>TRBJ2-5|TRBV30|12
AWSVAPRGETQY
>TRBJ1-6|TRBV7-2|14
ASSLDGRGPNSPLH
>TRBJ2-6|TRBV4-3|15
ASSRGTSDAGANVLT
>TRBJ2-3|TRBV7-9|15
ASSLLGVAGGADTQY
>TRBJ1-1|TRBV27|12
ASSLEGGNTEAF
>TRBJ2-7|TRBV25-1|11
ASRRQDGHEQY
>TRBJ1-2|TRBV27|12
ASSSGGAHYGYT
>TRBJ2-1|TRBV2|13
ASSNTGVGFNEQF
>TRBJ1-5|TRBV6-1|14
ASSEGTVYSNQPQH
>TRBJ2-7|TRBV11-3|15
ASSSRMGLAGTYEQY
>TRBJ1-1|TRBV19|11
ASSISGATEAF
>TRBJ2-5|TRBV5-1|14
ASSSSPLAGQETQY
>TRBJ1-2|TRBV5-1|12
ASSETGGADGYT
>TRBJ2-5|TRBV19|10
ASSIDRETQY
>TRBJ1-6|TRBV2|15
ASSEAPPQAPNSPLH
>TRBJ1-6|TRBV19|11
ASTRGDYSPLH
>TRBJ2-7|TRBV28|14
ASSLRQGVHSYEQY
>TRBJ1-1|TRBV19|12
ASSEGFMNTEAF
>TRBJ2-4|TRBV7-9|12
ASSLGQDQNIQY
>TRBJ1-3|TRBV6-1|13
ATRGQGVSGNTIY
>TRBJ1-1|TRBV19|13
ASSVTTGGGTEAF
>TRBJ2-4|TRBV18|9
ASSTENIQY
>TRBJ2-2|TRBV7-3|11
ASRSGLSQELF
>TRBJ2-3|TRBV11-3|12
ASSLGEGADTQY
>TRBJ1-1|TRBV2|13
ASSEQGLGNTEAF
>TRBJ2-7|TRBV27|16
ASSSVAGGGTLLYEQY
>TRBJ2-3|TRBV12-5|12
ASGLAGGGDTQY
>TRBJ2-2|TRBV9|15
ASSVGVAGGFSGELF
>TRBJ2-3|TRBV7-9|15
ASSSRPGLKSTDTQY
>TRBJ1-2|TRBV6-5|12
ASRTLSSASGYT
>TRBJ2-7|TRBV19|11
ASSILVGAEQY